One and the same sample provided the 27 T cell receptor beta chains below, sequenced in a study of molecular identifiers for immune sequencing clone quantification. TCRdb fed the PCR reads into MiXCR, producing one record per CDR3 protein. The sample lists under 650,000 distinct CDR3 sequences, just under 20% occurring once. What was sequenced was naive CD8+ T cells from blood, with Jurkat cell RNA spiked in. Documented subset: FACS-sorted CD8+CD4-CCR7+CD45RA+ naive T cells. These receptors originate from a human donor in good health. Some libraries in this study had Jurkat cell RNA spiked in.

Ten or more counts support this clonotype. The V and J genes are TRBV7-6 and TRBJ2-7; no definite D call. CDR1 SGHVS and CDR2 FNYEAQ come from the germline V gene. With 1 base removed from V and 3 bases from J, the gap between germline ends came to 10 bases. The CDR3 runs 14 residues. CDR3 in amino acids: CASSLGQPGYEQYF. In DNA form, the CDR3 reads TGTGCCAGCAGCTTAGGGCAGCCCGGCTACGAGCAGTACTTC.

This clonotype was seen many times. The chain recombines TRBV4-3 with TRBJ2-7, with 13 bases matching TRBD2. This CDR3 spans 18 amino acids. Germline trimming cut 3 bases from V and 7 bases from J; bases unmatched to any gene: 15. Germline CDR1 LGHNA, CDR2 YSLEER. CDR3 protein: CASSQSRTSGSRLGEQYF. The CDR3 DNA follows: TGCGCCAGCAGCCAGAGTCGGACTAGCGGGAGTAGGCTTGGGGAGCAGTACTTC.

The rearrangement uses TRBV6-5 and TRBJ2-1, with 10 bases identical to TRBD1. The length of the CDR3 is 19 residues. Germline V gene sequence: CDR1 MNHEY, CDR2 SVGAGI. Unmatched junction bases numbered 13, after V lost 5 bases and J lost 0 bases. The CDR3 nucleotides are TGTGCCAGCAGTCCCCGGACAGGGGGGGGGGGCAGCTCCTACAATGAGCAGTTCTTC. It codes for CASSPRTGGGGSSYNEQFF.

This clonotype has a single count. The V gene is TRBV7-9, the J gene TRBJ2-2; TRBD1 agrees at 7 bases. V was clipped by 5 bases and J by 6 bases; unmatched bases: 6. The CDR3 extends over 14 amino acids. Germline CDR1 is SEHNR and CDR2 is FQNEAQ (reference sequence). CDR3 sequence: CASSPGQVPGELFF. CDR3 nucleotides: TGTGCCAGCAGCCCAGGACAGGTCCCCGGGGAGCTGTTTTTT.

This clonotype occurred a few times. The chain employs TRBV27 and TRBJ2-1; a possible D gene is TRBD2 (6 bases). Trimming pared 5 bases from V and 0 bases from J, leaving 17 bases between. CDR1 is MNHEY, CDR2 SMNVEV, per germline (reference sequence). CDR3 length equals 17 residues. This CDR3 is CASSPPAGTSSYNEQFF. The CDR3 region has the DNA TGTGCCAGCAGTCCCCCGGCGGGAACAAGCTCCTACAATGAGCAGTTCTTC.

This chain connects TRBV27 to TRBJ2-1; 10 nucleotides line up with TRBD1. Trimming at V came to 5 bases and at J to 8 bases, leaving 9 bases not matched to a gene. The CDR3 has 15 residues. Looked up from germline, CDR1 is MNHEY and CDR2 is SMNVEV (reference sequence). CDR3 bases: TGTGCCAGCAGTATCTTTGACAGGGGGCAGGATGAGCAGTTCTTC. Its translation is CASSIFDRGQDEQFF.

The CDR3 bases are TGTGCCAGCAGCGGGACTAGCGGTACGCAGTATTTT. It yields the protein CASSGTSGTQYF. This rearrangement joins TRBV5-4 to TRBJ2-3; 11 nucleotides agree with TRBD2. CDR1 and CDR2 from the germline V gene are SGHNT and YYREEE (reference sequence). The CDR3 is 12 residues long. V lost 4 bases and J lost 8; bases outside the gene matches: 0.

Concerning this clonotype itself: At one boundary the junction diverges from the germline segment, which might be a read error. The CDR3 nucleotides are TGTGCCAGCAGCTCCCAAACTGAAGCTCTCTTT. As protein: CASSSQTEALF. The chain recombines TRBV13 with TRBJ1-1; D is undetermined. The CDR3 sequence is 11 residues long. Per germline, CDR1 PRHDT and CDR2 FYEKMQ (reference sequence). The variable domain in full, with the rest retrieved from reference TRBV13 and TRBJ1-1, is AAGVIQSPRHLIKEKRETATLKCYPIPRHDTVYWYQQGPGQDPQFLISFYEKMQSDKGSIPDRFSAQQFSDYHSELNMSSLELGDSALYFCASSSQTEALFGQGTRLTVV.

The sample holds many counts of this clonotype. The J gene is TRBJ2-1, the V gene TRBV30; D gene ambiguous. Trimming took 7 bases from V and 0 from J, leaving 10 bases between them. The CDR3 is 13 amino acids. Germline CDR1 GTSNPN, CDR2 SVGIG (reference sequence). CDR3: CASSGGSYNEQFF. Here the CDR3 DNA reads TGTGCCTCCTCTGGCGGCTCCTACAATGAGCAGTTCTTC.

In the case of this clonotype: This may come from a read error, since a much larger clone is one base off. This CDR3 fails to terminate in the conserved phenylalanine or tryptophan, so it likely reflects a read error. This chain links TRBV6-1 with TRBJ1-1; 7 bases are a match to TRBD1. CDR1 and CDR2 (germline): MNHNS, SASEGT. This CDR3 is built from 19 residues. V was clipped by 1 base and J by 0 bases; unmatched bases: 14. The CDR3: CASSEEELNRGMMNTEAFL. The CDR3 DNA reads TGTGCCAGCAGTGAAGAAGAGTTGAACAGGGGTATGATGAACACTGAAGCTTTCCTT.

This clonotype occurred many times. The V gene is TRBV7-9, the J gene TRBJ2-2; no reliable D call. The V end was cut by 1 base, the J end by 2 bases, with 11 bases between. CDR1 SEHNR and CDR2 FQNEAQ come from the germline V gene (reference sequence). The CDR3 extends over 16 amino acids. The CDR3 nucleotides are TGTGCCAGCAGCTTAGGGTGGCAGGACAACACCGGGGAGCTGTTTTTT. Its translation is CASSLGWQDNTGELFF.

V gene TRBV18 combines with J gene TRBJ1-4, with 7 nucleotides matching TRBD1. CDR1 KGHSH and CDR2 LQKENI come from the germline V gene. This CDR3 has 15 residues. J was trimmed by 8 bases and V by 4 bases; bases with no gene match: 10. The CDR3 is CASSHAGQAVEKLFF. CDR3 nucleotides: TGTGCCAGCTCACACGCAGGACAGGCCGTCGAAAAACTGTTTTTT.

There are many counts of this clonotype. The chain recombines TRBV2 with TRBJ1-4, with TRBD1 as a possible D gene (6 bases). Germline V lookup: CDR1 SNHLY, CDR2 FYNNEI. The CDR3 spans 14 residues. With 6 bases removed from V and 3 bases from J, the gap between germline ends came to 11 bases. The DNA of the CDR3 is TGTGCCAGCAGGGCGACAGGAGCTAATGAAAAACTGTTTTTT. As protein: CASRATGANEKLFF.

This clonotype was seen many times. The CDR3 loop reads CASSYSPGDNEKLFF. As DNA, the CDR3 is TGTGCCAGCAGTTACTCCCCCGGGGATAATGAAAAACTGTTTTTT. V usage is TRBV6-5 and J usage is TRBJ1-4, with D unresolved. This CDR3 comprises 15 residues. Trimming stripped 0 bases from V and 4 bases from J, with 9 bases between. The germline CDR1 and CDR2 sequences are MNHEY and SVGAGI.

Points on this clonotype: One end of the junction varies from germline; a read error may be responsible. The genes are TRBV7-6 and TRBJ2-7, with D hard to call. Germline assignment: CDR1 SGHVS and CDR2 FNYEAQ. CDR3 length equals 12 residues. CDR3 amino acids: CACSLGSDEQYF. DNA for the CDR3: TGTGCCTGCAGCTTAGGAAGCGACGAGCAGTACTTC.

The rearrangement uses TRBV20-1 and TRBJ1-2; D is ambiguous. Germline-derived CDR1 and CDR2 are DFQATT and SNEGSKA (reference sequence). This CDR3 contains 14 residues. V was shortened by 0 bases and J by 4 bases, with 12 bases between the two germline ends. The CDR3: CSARDRRASYGYTF. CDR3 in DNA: TGCAGTGCTAGAGATCGCCGGGCAAGCTATGGCTACACCTTC.

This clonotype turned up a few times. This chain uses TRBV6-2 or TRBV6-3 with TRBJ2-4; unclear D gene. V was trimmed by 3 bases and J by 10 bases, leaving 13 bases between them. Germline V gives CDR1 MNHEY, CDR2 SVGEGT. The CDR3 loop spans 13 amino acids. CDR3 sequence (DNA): TGTGCCAGCAGTTATGGGCCAGACCCGATTCAGTACTTC. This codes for CASSYGPDPIQYF.

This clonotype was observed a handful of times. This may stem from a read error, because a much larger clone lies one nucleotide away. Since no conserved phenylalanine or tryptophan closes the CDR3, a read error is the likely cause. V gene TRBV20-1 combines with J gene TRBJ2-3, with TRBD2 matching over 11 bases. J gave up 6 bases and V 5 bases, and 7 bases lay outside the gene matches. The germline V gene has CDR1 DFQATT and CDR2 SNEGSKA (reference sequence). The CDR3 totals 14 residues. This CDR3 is CSAYPGLAEDTQYS. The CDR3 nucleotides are TGCAGTGCTTATCCGGGACTAGCGGAGGATACGCAGTATTCT.

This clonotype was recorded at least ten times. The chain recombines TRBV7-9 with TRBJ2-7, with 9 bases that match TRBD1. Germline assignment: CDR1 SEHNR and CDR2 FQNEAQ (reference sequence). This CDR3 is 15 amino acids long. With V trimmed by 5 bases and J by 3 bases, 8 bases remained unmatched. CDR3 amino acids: CASSHSDRGGYEQYF. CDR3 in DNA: TGTGCCAGCAGCCATTCGGACAGGGGAGGCTACGAGCAGTACTTC. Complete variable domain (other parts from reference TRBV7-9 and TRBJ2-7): DTGVSQNPRHKITKRGQNVTFRCDPISEHNRLYWYRQTLGQGPEFLTYFQNEAQLEKSRLLSDRFSAERPKGSFSTLEIQRTEQGDSAMYLCASSHSDRGGYEQYFGPGTRLTVT.

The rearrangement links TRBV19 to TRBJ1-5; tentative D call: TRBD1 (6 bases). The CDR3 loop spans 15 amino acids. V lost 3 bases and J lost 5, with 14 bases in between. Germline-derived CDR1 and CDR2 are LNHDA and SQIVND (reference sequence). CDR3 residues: CASSMTGWSYQPQHF. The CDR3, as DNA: TGTGCCAGTAGTATGACAGGTTGGTCCTATCAGCCCCAGCATTTT.

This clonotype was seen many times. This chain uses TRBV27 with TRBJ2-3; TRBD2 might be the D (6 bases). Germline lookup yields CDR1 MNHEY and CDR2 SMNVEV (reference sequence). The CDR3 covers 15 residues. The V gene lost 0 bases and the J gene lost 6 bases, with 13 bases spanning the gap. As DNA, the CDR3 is TGTGCCAGCAGTTTATCTTGGGGGACTGGGGATACGCAGTATTTT. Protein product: CASSLSWGTGDTQYF.

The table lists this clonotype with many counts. The CDR3 DNA reads as TGTGCCAGCAGCCCAGAGGGGGGGGCTAGCACAGATACGCAGTATTTT. Its protein is CASSPEGGASTDTQYF. V is TRBV9 and J is TRBJ2-3, with D perhaps TRBD2 (7 bases). V was pared by 4 bases and J by 0 bases, with 15 bases between. The CDR3 extends over 16 amino acids. Germline CDR1 SGDLS, CDR2 YYNGEE.

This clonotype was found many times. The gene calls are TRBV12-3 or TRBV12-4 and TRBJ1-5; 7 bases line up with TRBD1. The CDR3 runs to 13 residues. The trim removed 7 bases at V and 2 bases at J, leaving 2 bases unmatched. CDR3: CASNQGGNQPQHF. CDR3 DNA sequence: TGTGCCAGCAACCAGGGGGGCAATCAGCCCCAGCATTTT.

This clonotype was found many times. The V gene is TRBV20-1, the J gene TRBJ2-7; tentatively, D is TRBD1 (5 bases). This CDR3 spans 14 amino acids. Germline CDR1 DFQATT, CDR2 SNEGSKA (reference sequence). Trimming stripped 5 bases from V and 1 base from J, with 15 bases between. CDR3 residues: CSARLRDLSYEQYF. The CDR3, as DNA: TGCAGTGCTCGTCTCAGGGATTTATCCTACGAGCAGTACTTC.

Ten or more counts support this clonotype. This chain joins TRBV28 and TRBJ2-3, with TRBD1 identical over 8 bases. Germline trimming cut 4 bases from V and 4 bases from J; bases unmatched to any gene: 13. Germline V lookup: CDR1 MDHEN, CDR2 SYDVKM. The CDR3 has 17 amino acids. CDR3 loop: CASSSDRGLVHSDTQYF. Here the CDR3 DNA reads TGTGCCAGCAGTTCCGACAGGGGTCTCGTTCATTCAGATACGCAGTATTTT.

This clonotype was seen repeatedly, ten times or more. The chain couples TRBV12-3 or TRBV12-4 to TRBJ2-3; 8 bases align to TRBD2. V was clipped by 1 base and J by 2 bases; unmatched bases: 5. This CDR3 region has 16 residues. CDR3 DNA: TGTGCCAGCAGTTTAGTTACGGGGGGGTCCACAGATACGCAGTATTTT. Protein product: CASSLVTGGSTDTQYF.

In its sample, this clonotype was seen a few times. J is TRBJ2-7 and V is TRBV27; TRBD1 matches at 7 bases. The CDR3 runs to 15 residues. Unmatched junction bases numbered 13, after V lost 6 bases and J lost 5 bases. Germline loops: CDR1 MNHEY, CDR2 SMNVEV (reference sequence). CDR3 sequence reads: CASSPTGPMYHEQYF. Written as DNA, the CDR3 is TGTGCCAGCAGCCCGACAGGGCCTATGTACCACGAGCAGTACTTC.